Each of the 7 T cell receptor beta chains below was sequenced from the same sample in a study of ipilimumab plus nivolumab after autologous stem cell transplantation. Assay: immunoSEQ multiplex PCR; the TCRdb copy retains only in-frame clones and omits some. The profile shows about 1,500 clones, around 86% of them singletons. The sequenced sample was PBMCs, obtained in a trial of ipilimumab plus nivolumab as post-transplant consolidation. The source is a female donor with multiple myeloma.

The CDR3 reads CASSLVLAANYGYTF. DNA for the CDR3: TGTGCCAGCAGCTTAGTGCTCGCAGCTAACTATGGCTACACCTTC. V usage is TRBV7-2 and J usage is TRBJ1-2; D gene unclear. V was pared by 1 base and J by 0 bases, with 9 bases between. Germline V CDR1 and CDR2: SGHTA, FQGNSA. The CDR3 has 15 residues.

This clone showed up just a few times. The rearrangement links TRBV21-1 to TRBJ1-5. TRBV21-1 is deemed a pseudogene. CDR3 length: 17 residues. The DNA of the CDR3 is TGTGCCAGCAGCACTGTATCTCCCCGGGTCCCCAATCAGCCCCAGCATTTT. Protein: CASSTVSPRVPNQPQHF.

The gene calls are TRBV6-6 and TRBJ2-7, with D perhaps matching TRBD2 (5 bases). V lost 11 bases and J lost 4, with 18 bases in between. The CDR3 covers 13 residues. CDR1 and CDR2 from the germline V gene are MNHNY and SVGAGI (reference sequence). CDR3 sequence: CAVQRPGGYEQYF. The CDR3, as DNA: TGTGCCGTTCAGCGGCCCGGTGGATACGAGCAGTACTTC.

The chain couples TRBV28 to TRBJ1-1, with a weak D call TRBD1 (6 bases). V was shortened by 6 bases and J by 5 bases, with 16 bases between the two germline ends. The CDR3 is made up of 14 amino acids. Per germline, CDR1 MDHEN and CDR2 SYDVKM. CDR3 nucleotide sequence: TGTGCCAGCAGGGAACAGGGTGTTGGAACTGAAGCTTTCTTT. Protein product: CASREQGVGTEAFF.

The V and J genes are TRBV19 and TRBJ2-2, with 7 nucleotides matching TRBD1. There are 14 residues in the CDR3. Unmatched junction bases numbered 5, after V lost 4 bases and J lost 6 bases. Per germline, CDR1 LNHDA and CDR2 SQIVND (reference sequence). This CDR3 reads CASSRQGAAGELFF. The CDR3 DNA follows: TGTGCCAGTAGTAGACAGGGTGCGGCCGGGGAGCTGTTTTTT. The whole variable domain, filled in from reference TRBV19 and TRBJ2-2, reads DGGITQSPKYLFRKEGQNVTLSCEQNLNHDAMYWYRQDPGQGLRLIYYSQIVNDFQKGDIAEGYSVSREKKESFPLTVTSAQKNPTAFYLCASSRQGAAGELFFGEGSRLTVL.

This clone has just a few counts. The chain recombines TRBV28 with TRBJ1-6; D gene ambiguous. Germline V CDR1 and CDR2: MDHEN, SYDVKM. The V end was cut by 5 bases, the J end by 0 bases, with 8 bases between. The CDR3 sequence is 15 residues long. This chain's CDR3 is CASSKATSYNSPLHF. Written as DNA, the CDR3 is TGTGCCAGCAGTAAGGCGACCTCCTATAATTCACCCCTCCACTTT.

V is TRBV27 and J is TRBJ1-6; 9 bases fit TRBD1. The CDR3 spans 15 residues. Unmatched junction bases numbered 8, after V lost 7 bases and J lost 7 bases. Germline CDR1 is MNHEY and CDR2 is SMNVEV (reference sequence). CDR3 sequence: CASTRTGVGNSPLHF. CDR3 sequence (DNA): TGTGCCAGCACCAGGACAGGGGTGGGGAATTCACCCCTCCACTTT.